The 24 T cell receptor beta chains given below trace back to one sample, sequenced in a study of PD-L1 blockade in urothelial cancer. Sequencing used immunoSEQ multiplex PCR; TCRdb keeps in-frame clones, though not all of them. The sample shows around 63,000 clones, 81% of them seen only once. Time point given: pretreatment peripheral blood. The sequencing here drew on PBMCs, taken around atezolizumab (anti-PD-L1) treatment. These TCRs come from a man between 70 and 80 years old with urothelial cancer.

This clone appeared once. The genes are TRBV15 and TRBJ2-1; 12 bases fit TRBD2. Germline trimming cut 8 bases from V and 7 bases from J; bases unmatched to any gene: 9. Germline lookup yields CDR1 LNHNV and CDR2 YYDKDF (reference sequence). The CDR3 contains 15 residues. CDR3 loop: CATSSGLAGENEQFF. CDR3 sequence (DNA): TGTGCCACCTCATCGGGACTAGCGGGCGAGAATGAGCAGTTCTTC.

This clone was recorded a few times. This chain joins TRBV10-3 and TRBJ2-5; 7 bases line up with TRBD1. Germline loops: CDR1 ENHRY, CDR2 SYGVKD. The CDR3 runs to 13 residues. The V and J ends lost 7 bases and 3 bases, in that order; junction bases with no gene match: 5. The CDR3 sequence is CAINRQGEETQYF. CDR3 DNA sequence: TGTGCCATCAACCGACAGGGTGAAGAGACCCAGTACTTC.

The genes are TRBV11-3 and TRBJ1-2, with 9 bases that match TRBD1. The CDR3 totals 13 residues. V was clipped by 4 bases and J by 6 bases; unmatched bases: 3. Germline V gene sequence: CDR1 SGHNT, CDR2 YENEEA. Written as DNA, the CDR3 is TGTGCCAGCAGCTCGGGACAGGGCCATGGCTACACCTTC. Amino acids: CASSSGQGHGYTF.

The sample holds a few counts of this clone. The chain combines TRBV9 with TRBJ2-1; 10 bases map to TRBD2. Germline assignment: CDR1 SGDLS and CDR2 YYNGEE. With V trimmed by 0 bases and J by 4 bases, 1 base remained unmatched. The CDR3 length is 15 residues. The CDR3 nucleotides read TGTGCCAGCAGCGTAGAACTAGCGGGGTACAATGAGCAGTTCTTC. This encodes CASSVELAGYNEQFF.

The chain couples TRBV5-4 to TRBJ2-5; D may be TRBD2 (6 bases). V lost 0 bases and J 4 bases, leaving 16 bases between the germline ends. Germline CDR1 and CDR2: SGHNT and YYREEE (reference sequence). The CDR3 is 16 residues long. The CDR3, as DNA: TGTGCCAGCAGCTTGGAGGTGGGAGGATATGGAGAGACCCAGTACTTC. It codes for CASSLEVGGYGETQYF.

J is TRBJ2-1 and V is TRBV6-5; D perhaps matches TRBD2 (6 bases). From germline, CDR1 is MNHEY and CDR2 SVGAGI. Deletions cut 0 bases from V and 10 bases from J, with 16 bases between. This CDR3 has 15 amino acids. The CDR3 reads CASSYSPGGVDEQFF. CDR3 nucleotides: TGTGCCAGCAGTTACTCCCCGGGCGGGGTGGACGAGCAGTTCTTC.

This clone was found a few times. DNA of the CDR3: TGTGCCAGCAGCGTGGGGACAGGGGAAGAGACCCAGTACTTC. This gives the protein CASSVGTGEETQYF. V gene TRBV9 combines with J gene TRBJ2-5; TRBD1 aligns across 10 bases. The J segment lost 3 bases and the V segment lost 2 bases, leaving 1 base of the junction unmatched. Germline V lookup: CDR1 SGDLS, CDR2 YYNGEE. The CDR3 contains 14 residues.

V is TRBV4-1 and J is TRBJ2-7; 7 positions agree with TRBD1. Germline loops: CDR1 MGHRA, CDR2 YSYEKL. This CDR3 region has 17 residues. V was pared by 0 bases and J by 2 bases, with 10 bases of the junction left unmatched. CDR3 nucleotides: TGCGCCAGCAGCCAAGAAGGGGGCTCGGGTGGCACCTACGAGCAGTACTTC. This encodes CASSQEGGSGGTYEQYF.

The count of this clone is one. V is TRBV30 and J is TRBJ2-7; D not resolved. In germline, CDR1 is GTSNPN, CDR2 SVGIG (reference sequence). The CDR3 consists of 11 residues. The V and J ends lost 2 bases and 6 bases respectively, with 8 bases between them. CDR3 nucleotides: TGTGCCTGGAGTCAGGATTCCGAGCAGTACTTC. Protein sequence: CAWSQDSEQYF.

The chain has TRBV6-4 and TRBJ2-1; the match to TRBD2 covers 9 bases. Trimming took 1 base from V and 0 from J; bases not matched to a gene: 1. The germline V gene has CDR1 MRHNA and CDR2 SNTAGT. The CDR3 is 16 amino acids. CDR3 sequence (DNA): TGTGCCAGCAGTGACTTTAGCGGGAGCTCCTACAATGAGCAGTTCTTC. Translated, it gives CASSDFSGSSYNEQFF.

This chain joins TRBV2 and TRBJ2-7, with a tentative D call TRBD1 (6 bases). CDR3 length equals 12 residues. Germline values: CDR1 SNHLY, CDR2 FYNNEI. Deletions cut 5 bases from V and 4 bases from J, with 9 bases between. CDR3 coding DNA: TGTGCCAGCAGTCTGGACAGATACGAGCAGTACTTC. This codes for CASSLDRYEQYF.

V and J are TRBV6-6 and TRBJ2-7; D might be TRBD2 (5 bases). The CDR3 length is 13 residues. Looked up from germline, CDR1 is MNHNY and CDR2 is SVGAGI (reference sequence). V was cut by 2 bases and J by 5 bases, with 10 bases left in between. CDR3 in DNA: TGTGCCAGCAGTTACGGGGAGACCGACGAGCAGTACTTC. Translation gives CASSYGETDEQYF.

This chain joins TRBV11-2 and TRBJ1-1; 7 positions agree with TRBD1. CDR1 is SGHAT, CDR2 FQNNGV, per germline. J was trimmed by 4 bases and V by 5 bases; bases with no gene match: 10. The CDR3 runs 15 residues. The CDR3 sequence is CASSPTDRVGTEAFF. The CDR3 region has the DNA TGTGCCAGCAGCCCCACCGACAGGGTAGGCACTGAAGCTTTCTTT.

The chain is built from TRBV4-1 and TRBJ2-3; unclear D gene. The CDR3 extends over 13 amino acids. CDR1 and CDR2 from the germline V gene are MGHRA and YSYEKL. Deletions cut 4 bases from V and 1 base from J, with 6 bases between. The chain's CDR3 is CASSLQGTDTQYF. CDR3 in DNA: TGCGCCAGCAGCCTCCAGGGCACAGATACGCAGTATTTT.

There are a few counts of this clone. The chain employs TRBV27 and TRBJ1-1; D gene uncertain. The germline V and J ends were trimmed by 3 bases and 5 bases, with 4 bases remaining between them. The length of the CDR3 is 11 residues. Germline V gene lookup returns CDR1 MNHEY and CDR2 SMNVEV (reference sequence). The CDR3 DNA reads as TGTGCCAGCAGTTTCGGTACTGAAGCTTTCTTT. Translated: CASSFGTEAFF.

The gene calls are TRBV5-1 and TRBJ2-7, with D possibly being TRBD1 (6 bases). Trimming removed 0 bases at V and 4 bases at J, with 17 bases between. This CDR3 is 16 amino acids long. Germline CDR1 SGHRS, CDR2 YFSETQ. The CDR3 DNA sequence: TGCGCCAGCAGCTTGGGCCTGGACAGAATTCTATACGAGCAGTACTTC. Translating it yields CASSLGLDRILYEQYF.

This chain links TRBV4-1 with TRBJ1-3; maybe TRBD1 (6 bases). V was shortened by 1 base and J by 4 bases, with 14 bases between the two germline ends. CDR1 and CDR2 from the germline V gene are MGHRA and YSYEKL. CDR3 size: 16 residues. CDR3 sequence (DNA): TGCGCCAGCAGCCAAGGGTACAGGGCAGGAGGAAACACCATATATTTT. It is translated as CASSQGYRAGGNTIYF.

The chain couples TRBV28 to TRBJ1-1; 11 bases line up with TRBD1. Germline CDR1 and CDR2: MDHEN and SYDVKM. The CDR3 totals 16 residues. V was pared by 5 bases and J by 1 base, with 6 bases of the junction left unmatched. CDR3 bases: TGTGCCAGCAGTCTCTACGGGACAGGGGGGAACACTGAAGCTTTCTTT. The encoded protein is CASSLYGTGGNTEAFF.

A note on this clone: Mismatch with germline at one junction end may stem from a read error. The V call is TRBV6-5, the J call TRBJ1-1, with D unresolved. CDR1 is MNHEY and CDR2 is SVGAGI in the germline V gene. The CDR3 loop spans 12 amino acids. CDR3 sequence: CASSDPGTGAFF. CDR3 DNA: TGTGCCAGCAGTGACCCGGGAACTGGAGCTTTCTTT.

Only a few counts were recorded for this clone. The V gene is TRBV19, the J gene TRBJ2-7; the D is unclear. Germline loops: CDR1 LNHDA, CDR2 SQIVND (reference sequence). The CDR3 is 13 amino acids. Trimming removed 2 bases at V and 7 bases at J, with 12 bases between. The CDR3 DNA follows: TGTGCCAGTAGTATAAGTGTGGCGACAGAGCAGTACTTC. It specifies CASSISVATEQYF.

The gene calls are TRBV5-1 and TRBJ2-2; weak D call: TRBD1 (5 bases). From germline, CDR1 is SGHRS and CDR2 YFSETQ. The CDR3 contains 15 residues. Trimming stripped 4 bases from V and 7 bases from J, with 17 bases between. The CDR3 spells CASSPGQIVSGELFF. Here the CDR3 DNA reads TGCGCCAGCAGCCCCGGACAAATCGTAAGCGGGGAGCTGTTTTTT.

CDR3 coding DNA: TGTGCCAGCAGTGAAGTCGCACTAGCGGGAGGTCCATGGTTCTTC. Translated: CASSEVALAGGPWFF. The chain joins TRBV6-1 to TRBJ2-1, with TRBD2 identical over 12 bases. CDR3 length: 15 amino acids. The V gene end was trimmed by 1 base and the J gene end by 15 bases; junction bases not matched to a gene: 10. Germline V lookup: CDR1 MNHNS, CDR2 SASEGT.

The V call is TRBV5-1, the J call TRBJ2-3; 14 nucleotides match TRBD2. J gave up 1 base and V 4 bases, and 2 bases lay outside the gene matches. Germline V lookup: CDR1 SGHRS, CDR2 YFSETQ. The length of the CDR3 is 16 residues. The CDR3 DNA sequence: TGCGCCAGCAGCACGACTAGCGGGGGGGGCACAGATACGCAGTATTTT. The encoded protein is CASSTTSGGGTDTQYF. Variable domain in full (rest from reference TRBV5-1 and TRBJ2-3): KAGVTQTPRYLIKTRGQQVTLSCSPISGHRSVSWYQQTPGQGLQFLFEYFSETQRNKGNFPGRFSGRQFSNSRSEMNVSTLELGDSALYLCASSTTSGGGTDTQYFGPGTRLTVL.

This clone showed up just a few times. The chain joins TRBV19 to TRBJ1-4; the D gene is possibly TRBD1 (5 bases). The CDR3 loop spans 15 amino acids. The V and J ends lost 5 bases and 0 bases respectively, with 10 bases between them. Germline V CDR1 and CDR2: LNHDA, SQIVND (reference sequence). The CDR3, as DNA: TGTGCCAGTAGTCCACTGACAGCAACTAATGAAAAACTGTTTTTT. It encodes CASSPLTATNEKLFF.